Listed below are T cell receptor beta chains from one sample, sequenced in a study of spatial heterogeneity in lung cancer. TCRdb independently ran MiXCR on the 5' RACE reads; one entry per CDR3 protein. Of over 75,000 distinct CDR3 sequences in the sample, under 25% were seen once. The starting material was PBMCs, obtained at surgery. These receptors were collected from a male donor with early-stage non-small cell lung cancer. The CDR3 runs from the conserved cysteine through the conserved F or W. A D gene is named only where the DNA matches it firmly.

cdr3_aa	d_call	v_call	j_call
CASTAGTGGISYGYTF	TRBD1	TRBV6-5	TRBJ1-2
CASSVTGATEAFF	TRBD1	TRBV9	TRBJ1-1
CASIRGGATDTQYF	-	TRBV6-2/TRBV6-3	TRBJ2-3
CASRPRQGSYNEQFF	TRBD1	TRBV28	TRBJ2-1
CASSKGDGYEQYF	-	TRBV21-1	TRBJ2-7
CASSFGQGYGYTF	TRBD1	TRBV5-4	TRBJ1-2
CAIGQDPNTEAFF	TRBD1	TRBV10-3	TRBJ1-1
CSVRVSGANVLTF	-	TRBV29-1	TRBJ2-6
CASRAGQAATNEKLFF	TRBD1	TRBV6-2/TRBV6-3	TRBJ1-4
CASTRDRVKNEQFF	TRBD1	TRBV11-1	TRBJ2-1
CASSSQGAGNSNQPQHF	TRBD1	TRBV28	TRBJ1-5